This section outlines one T cell receptor beta chain sequence together with its context. Its antigen specificity is not known. No much larger clone is present one base from it, and per-base qualities are unavailable. The CDR3 spans 14 residues, from the cysteine through the phenylalanine. Kept here is only the CDR3 DNA, which spans 42 bases and is read in frame from base 1. The germline V gene sets CDR1 to MNHNS and CDR2 to SASEGT. Trimming at the junction amounts to 6 bases on V and 8 bases on J, and the germline ends lie 14 bases apart. This entry is derived from a study of technical replicates of blood from a handful of donors (dated by TCRdb to about 2017). Library preparation employed the immunoSEQ multiplex PCR assay. The table comes from immuneACCESS by way of TCRdb, which keeps in-frame sequences with V and J called. Part of the clones is missing from these tables; in studies checked, under half for an unresolved V gene and the rest for unknown reasons. This sample comprises about 80,000 clones, 80% to 90% of them detected only once. The ten largest account for roughly 4.4% of the sample.

Sequencing was done on a sample of PBMCs. Recombination linked TRBV6-1 to TRBJ1-6; the D gene assignment is ambiguous. The receptor was derived from a human donor in good health. Some clones in this sample may be carry-over from other donors' samples. The CDR3 reads as follows: CASRSGRFDSPLHF. The sequenced DNA: TGTGCCAGCAGGTCTGGGAGGTTTGATTCACCCCTCCACTTT.